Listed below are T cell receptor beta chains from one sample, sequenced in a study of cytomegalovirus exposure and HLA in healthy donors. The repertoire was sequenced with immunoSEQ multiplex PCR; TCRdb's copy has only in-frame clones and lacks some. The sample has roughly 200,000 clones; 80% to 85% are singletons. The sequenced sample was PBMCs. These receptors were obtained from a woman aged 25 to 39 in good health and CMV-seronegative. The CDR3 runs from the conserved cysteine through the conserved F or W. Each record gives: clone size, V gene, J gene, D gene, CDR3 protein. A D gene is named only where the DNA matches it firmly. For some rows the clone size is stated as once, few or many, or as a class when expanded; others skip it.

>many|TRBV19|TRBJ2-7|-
CASSISSEGPFVGEQYF
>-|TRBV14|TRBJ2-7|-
CASSQVGHSELSYEQYF
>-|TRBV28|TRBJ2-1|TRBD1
CASVTGRTYNEQFF
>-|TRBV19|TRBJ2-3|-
CASSIRLAADTQYF
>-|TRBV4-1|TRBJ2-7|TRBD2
CASSQGNSGAYEQYF
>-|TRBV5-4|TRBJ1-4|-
CASSSMTGGGATNEKLFF
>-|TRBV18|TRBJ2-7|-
CASSSREGGLGEQYF
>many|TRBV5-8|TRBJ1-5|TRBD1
CASSTKGGIGQPQHF
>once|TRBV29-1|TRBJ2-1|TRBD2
CSARLAGGPWEQFF
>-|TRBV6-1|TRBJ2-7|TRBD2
CASSVQTSGSASQYF
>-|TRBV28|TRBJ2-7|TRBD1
CASRGGQGPSEQYF
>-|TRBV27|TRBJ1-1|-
CASSTLTGNGEAFF
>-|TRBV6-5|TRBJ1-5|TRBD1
CASREDRVSNQPQHF
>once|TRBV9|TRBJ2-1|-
CASSVALPTNVEGNEQFF
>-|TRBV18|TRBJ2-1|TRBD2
CASSPLRGGGADEQFF
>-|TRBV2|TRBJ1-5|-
CASSLEAGTNQPQHF
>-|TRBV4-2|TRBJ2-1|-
CASSPREGGSYNEQFF
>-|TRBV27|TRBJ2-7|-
CASSSGDFLHAQYF
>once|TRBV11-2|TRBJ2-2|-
CASSQNTGELFF
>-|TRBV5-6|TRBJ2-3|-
CASSLKGTDTQYF
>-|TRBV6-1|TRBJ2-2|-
CASSEVTNTGELFF
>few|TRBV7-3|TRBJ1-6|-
CASSSDTYNSPLHF
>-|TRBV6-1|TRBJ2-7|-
CASRDPGRGEQYF
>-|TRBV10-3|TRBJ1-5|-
CAISEWAGINQPQHF
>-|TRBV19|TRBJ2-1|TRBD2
CASSERSGVSYNEQFF
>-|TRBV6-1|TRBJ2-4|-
CASSEGLNIQYF
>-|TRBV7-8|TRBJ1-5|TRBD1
CASSLRTGHSNQPQHF